The rows below give T cell receptor beta chains drawn from one sample of a study of blood T cell repertoires in COVID-19. Sequenced by immunoSEQ multiplex PCR; TCRdb stores in-frame clones only, minus some. The sample has fewer than 300,000 clones, 90% to 95% seen once; the top ten hold around 2.2%. The sample was peripheral blood. The receptors derive from a woman aged 25-40 years with COVID-19, enrolled during active disease. Both conserved end residues are part of each CDR3. D genes are given only for firm matches. Rows give clone size only sometimes, using once, few, many, or a class for an expanded clone.

j_gene,v_gene,d_gene,abundance,CDR3nt,CDR3aa
TRBJ2-7,TRBV9,NA,NA,TGTGCCAGCAGCGTAGCTAGCCAGTCCCCCGAGCAGTACTTC,CASSVASQSPEQYF
TRBJ1-3,TRBV9,NA,NA,TGTGCCAGCAGCGTAGTTCCGGGCTCTGGAAACACCATATATTTT,CASSVVPGSGNTIYF
TRBJ1-2,TRBV12-5,TRBD1,NA,TGTGCTAGTGGTTTGCCCCAAAGGACAGGGAATGGCTACACCTTC,CASGLPQRTGNGYTF
TRBJ1-6,TRBV13,NA,NA,TGTGCCAGCAGCTCAACCCGGAATTCACCCCTCCACTTT,CASSSTRNSPLHF
TRBJ2-1,TRBV6-2/TRBV6-3,TRBD2,NA,TGTGCCAGCACCCCTTCCGGGACTAGCGGCTACAATGAGCAGTTCTTC,CASTPSGTSGYNEQFF
TRBJ1-1,TRBV5-1,NA,once,TGCGCCAGCAGCTTGACAGGTCAAGACACTGAAGCTTTCTTT,CASSLTGQDTEAFF
TRBJ2-1,TRBV6-5,NA,NA,TGTGCCAGCAGCCAAGAGCGAGACAATGAGCAGTTCTTC,CASSQERDNEQFF
TRBJ1-4,TRBV3-1/TRBV3-2,TRBD1,NA,TGTGCCAGCAGCCAGACAGGGGGCGGAGAAAAACTGTTTTTT,CASSQTGGGEKLFF
TRBJ1-6,TRBV25-1,TRBD1,NA,TGTGCCAGCAGGGGACAGGGGGCTCGGCCCCTCCACTTT,CASRGQGARPLHF
TRBJ1-1,TRBV19,NA,NA,TGTGCCAGTAGTCCCCGGACAGACGGCACTGAAGCTTTCTTT,CASSPRTDGTEAFF
TRBJ1-2,TRBV30,NA,NA,TGTGCCTGGAAGGTCAGACTCTATGGCTACACCTTC,CAWKVRLYGYTF
TRBJ1-2,TRBV18,TRBD1,once,TGTGCCAGCTCACCTCTCGCAAGAACAGGGGGCGTAAAGTATGGCTACACCTTC,CASSPLARTGGVKYGYTF
TRBJ2-3,TRBV10-3,TRBD1,NA,TGTGCCATCAGTGAAAACAGGGGGCTCGCAGATACGCAGTATTTT,CAISENRGLADTQYF
TRBJ2-1,TRBV27,NA,NA,TGTGCCAGCAGTTTAAGCGAGGGGCGCGGGGCCTCCTACAATGAGCAGTTCTTC,CASSLSEGRGASYNEQFF
TRBJ2-7,TRBV7-6,TRBD1,NA,TGTGCCAGCAGCCTTAGACAGGGCGGAGGCGAGCAGTACTTC,CASSLRQGGGEQYF
TRBJ2-1,TRBV20-1,TRBD2,NA,TGCAGTGCTCGTGGGACTAGCGGGAGTCCCTACAATGAGCAGTTCTTC,CSARGTSGSPYNEQFF
TRBJ1-2,TRBV20-1,TRBD1,NA,TGCAGTGCTAGTTCAGGACAGGGGGGTAACTATGGCTACACCTTC,CSASSGQGGNYGYTF
TRBJ2-1,TRBV11-1,TRBD2,once,TGTGCCAGCAGCCTAGAAGTGCTAGCGGCCTACAATGAGCAGTTCTTC,CASSLEVLAAYNEQFF
TRBJ2-7,TRBV28,NA,NA,TGTGCCAGCAGTTCGAATTACGGGACAAGCTACGAGCAGTACTTC,CASSSNYGTSYEQYF
TRBJ1-6,TRBV27,NA,NA,TGTGCCAGCAGTTTAGAGGGGGTTGTTTCACCCCTCCACTTT,CASSLEGVVSPLHF
TRBJ1-2,TRBV28,NA,NA,TGTGCCAGCAGTCTCCACAGTCAAGCTAACTATGGCTACACCTTC,CASSLHSQANYGYTF
TRBJ2-6,TRBV19,TRBD1,NA,TGTGCCAGTAGTGCCCGAGGGACAGTTCTTCTACCTGACTCTGGGGCCAACGTCCTGACTTTC,CASSARGTVLLPDSGANVLTF
TRBJ1-5,TRBV27,TRBD1,NA,TGTGCCAGCACCCCTGGACAGGCCAATCAGCCCCAGCATTTT,CASTPGQANQPQHF
TRBJ2-1,TRBV18,TRBD2,NA,TGTGCCAGCTCCTCTAGCGGGCTATACAATGAGCAGTTCTTC,CASSSSGLYNEQFF
TRBJ1-2,TRBV27,NA,once,TGTGCCAGCAGTTTACGGTCACAGGGCGTTAACTATGGCTACACCTTC,CASSLRSQGVNYGYTF
TRBJ1-2,TRBV19,NA,NA,TGTGCCAGCTCGAGCCGGGTCTCGGGACTTTATGGCTACACCTTC,CASSSRVSGLYGYTF
TRBJ2-1,TRBV5-4,NA,once,TGTGCCAGCAGCTCGGCGGGTACAGATGAGCAGTTCTTC,CASSSAGTDEQFF
TRBJ1-6,TRBV7-9,TRBD1,NA,TGTGCCAGCAGCTCGCACGCGACAGGGACCGTCCTCCACTTT,CASSSHATGTVLHF
TRBJ2-3,TRBV27,TRBD2,NA,TGTGCCAGTAAATTGGCGGGAGGACCAGATACGCAGTATTTT,CASKLAGGPDTQYF
TRBJ2-3,TRBV29-1,NA,NA,TGCAGCGTTGAGGGGACAATAGCGGGTGGCACAGATACGCAGTATTTT,CSVEGTIAGGTDTQYF
TRBJ2-7,TRBV15,TRBD2,NA,TGTGCCACCAGCAGAGATAGGGGGACTAGAATTTCCTACGAGCAGTACTTC,CATSRDRGTRISYEQYF